This record looks at one T cell receptor beta chain sequence and its context. MiXCR, applied by TCRdb to the 5' RACE reads, yields one record per CDR3 protein. The sample contains roughly 490,000 distinct CDR3 sequences, over 11% of which appear only once. These data originate in a study of identical twins. Between the trimmed V and J ends, which lost 2 bases and 7 bases, there was a span of 20 bases. In germline, CDR1 is KGHDR, CDR2 SFDVKD. The CDR3 extends over 16 amino acids. This same sample was also taken into another study, of yellow fever vaccine responses in identical twins.

Sequenced sample: CD4+ T cells sorted from blood. The receptor's source is a woman younger than 35 in good health. V gene TRBV24-1 combines with J gene TRBJ2-7; unclear D gene. CDR3 DNA: TGTGCCACCAGTGATTCCCGTCCCCCCGACCTGGGGGAGCAGTACTTC. Residues: CATSDSRPPDLGEQYF.